This T cell receptor beta chain originates from a study of CXCR3-negative and CXCR3-positive naive CD8 T cells. Overall study findings and caveats: Naive subsets had comparable surface CD5; TCR strength was inferred from TRB CDR3 properties. Naive cells, whether CXCR3-negative or CXCR3-positive, had similar TRBV-TRBJ usage, while memory cells differed. High diversity, comparable across both naive subsets, contrasted with much lower diversity in memory CD8+ cells. The study found more hydrophobic TRB CDR3s in CXCR3-positive naive cells than in CXCR3-negative naive cells.

In regard to this clonotype: Its specificity is unknown.

The CD45RO-CCR7+CD27+CD95- phenotype denoted naive CD8+ T cells. The CDR3 is 13 residues long. TRB cDNA libraries were made by UMI-labeled 5' RACE. Each CDR3 protein gets one entry in TCRdb, which reprocessed the 5' RACE reads and gives no DNA. The sample totals roughly 110,000 distinct CDR3 sequences. The chain couples TRBV12-3 or TRBV12-4 to TRBJ1-2. The sample consisted of naive CXCR3+ CD8+ T cells from blood. As for subset: CD45RO-CCR7+CD27+CD95- naive CD8+ T cells expressing CXCR3 (TNR3+). The clonotype was recovered from a human donor in good health. Some clones in this sample may be carry-over from other donors' samples. CDR3 loop: CASSQGLLYGYTF.